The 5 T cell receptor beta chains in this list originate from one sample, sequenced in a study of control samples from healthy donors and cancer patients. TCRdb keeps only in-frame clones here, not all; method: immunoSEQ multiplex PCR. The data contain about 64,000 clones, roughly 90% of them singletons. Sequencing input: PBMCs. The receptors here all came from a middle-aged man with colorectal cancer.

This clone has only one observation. This chain's CDR3 is CASSVGGGVKTQYF. CDR3 in DNA: TGTGCCAGCAGTGTGGGGGGGGGAGTAAAGACCCAGTACTTC. The V gene is TRBV19, the J gene TRBJ2-5, with 7 positions matching TRBD2. The J segment lost 6 bases and the V segment lost 9 bases, leaving 13 bases of the junction unmatched. The CDR3 covers 14 residues. Germline V CDR1 and CDR2: LNHDA, SQIVND (reference sequence).

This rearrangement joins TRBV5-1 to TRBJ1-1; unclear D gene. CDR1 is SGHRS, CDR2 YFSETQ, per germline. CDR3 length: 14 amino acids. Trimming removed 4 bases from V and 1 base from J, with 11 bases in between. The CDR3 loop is CASSRAAENTEAFF. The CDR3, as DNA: TGCGCCAGCAGCAGGGCCGCAGAGAACACTGAAGCTTTCTTT.

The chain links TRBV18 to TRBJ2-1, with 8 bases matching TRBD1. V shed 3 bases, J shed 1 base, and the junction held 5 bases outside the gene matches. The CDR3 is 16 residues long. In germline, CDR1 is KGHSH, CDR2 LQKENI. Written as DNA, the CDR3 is TGTGCCAGCTCACCCTCGGACAGGGATTCCTACAATGAGCAGTTCTTC. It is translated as CASSPSDRDSYNEQFF.

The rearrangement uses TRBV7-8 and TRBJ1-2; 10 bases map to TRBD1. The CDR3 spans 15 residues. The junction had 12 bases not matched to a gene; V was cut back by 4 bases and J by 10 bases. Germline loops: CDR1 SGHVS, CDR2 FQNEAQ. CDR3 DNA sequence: TGTGCCAGCAGCTCGTTAGGGGACAGGGGCCGCCCCTACACCTTC. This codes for CASSSLGDRGRPYTF.

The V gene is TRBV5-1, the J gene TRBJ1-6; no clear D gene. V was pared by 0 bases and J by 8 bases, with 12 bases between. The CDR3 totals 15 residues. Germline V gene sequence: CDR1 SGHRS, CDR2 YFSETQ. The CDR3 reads CASSLGSGSYSPLHF. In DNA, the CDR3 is TGCGCCAGCAGCTTGGGTAGTGGGTCTTATTCACCCCTCCACTTT.